This T cell receptor (beta chain) emerged from a study of T cell responses to AZD1222 COVID-19 vaccine. Study-level results: The number of AZD1222 recipients seropositive at baseline was only 6 or 7.

Concerning this clone: What it recognizes is unknown.

Looked up from germline, CDR1 is SGHRS and CDR2 is YFSETQ. Trimming pared 2 bases from V and 4 bases from J, leaving 12 bases between. The CDR3 totals 14 residues. Generated by immunoSEQ multiplex PCR, the TCRdb table keeps only in-frame clones and is missing some. The data show 130,000 to 150,000 clones, approximately 94% seen once. The clonotype comes from an adult in good health. The source was peripheral blood, collected on day 0 of AZD1222 vaccination. The chain joins TRBV5-1 to TRBJ2-5; D may be TRBD2 (6 bases). The CDR3 loop is CASSLGEARETQYF. CDR3 DNA sequence: TGCGCCAGCAGCTTAGGGGAGGCTCGAGAGACCCAGTACTTC.